This paragraph covers one T cell receptor (beta chain) sequence. This sample stems from a study of blood T cell repertoires in COVID-19. Study at large: T cells, B-cell-depleted T cells, or PBMCs supplied cDNA or gDNA.

As originally analysed: Reference gene primer amplification in the assay estimated nucleated cell counts. TCRdb's table, derived via immunoSEQ multiplex PCR, lists solely in-frame clones and lacks some. V, J and clone size are those of that table, while D and trimming were read from the DNA. The data contain 85,000 to 100,000 clones, about 81% of them seen just once; the ten biggest clones take up around 16%. CDR1 LGHNA and CDR2 YNFKEQ come from the germline V gene. The ends were cut back, 1 base at V and 4 bases at J, with 5 bases in the middle. The CDR3 totals 13 residues. V is TRBV4-2 and J is TRBJ1-3; D unclear. Sample: peripheral blood. This clonotype was obtained from a woman aged 55-70 years with acute or convalescent COVID-19. CDR3 nucleotide sequence: TGTGCCAGCAGCCAAGTATTGGGAAACACCATATATTTT. Translating it yields CASSQVLGNTIYF.